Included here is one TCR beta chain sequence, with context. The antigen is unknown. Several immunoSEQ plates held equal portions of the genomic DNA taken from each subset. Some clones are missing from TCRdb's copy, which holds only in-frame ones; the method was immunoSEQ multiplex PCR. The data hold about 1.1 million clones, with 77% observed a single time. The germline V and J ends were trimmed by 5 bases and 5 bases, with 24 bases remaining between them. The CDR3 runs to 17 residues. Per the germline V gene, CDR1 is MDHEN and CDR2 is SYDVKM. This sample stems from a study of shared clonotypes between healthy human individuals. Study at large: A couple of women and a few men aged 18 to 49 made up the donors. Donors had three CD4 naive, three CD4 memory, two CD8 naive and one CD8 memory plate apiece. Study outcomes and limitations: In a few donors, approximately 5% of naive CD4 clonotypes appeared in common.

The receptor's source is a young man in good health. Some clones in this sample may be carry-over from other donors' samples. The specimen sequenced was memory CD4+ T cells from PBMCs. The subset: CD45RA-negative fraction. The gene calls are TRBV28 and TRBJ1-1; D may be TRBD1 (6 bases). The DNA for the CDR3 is TGTGCCAGCAGTCCCGGGGGTCGGGGGCGAACGGGGACTGAAGCTTTCTTT. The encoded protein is CASSPGGRGRTGTEAFF.